This T cell receptor beta chain was identified in a study of molecular identifiers for immune sequencing clone quantification. The use of previously described methods and listed TCR primers produced the bulk TCR libraries. TCRdb redid the calling of the PCR reads with MiXCR, one entry per CDR3 protein. The sample includes some 96,000 distinct CDR3 sequences, roughly 26% of them seen just once. V was trimmed by 1 base and J by 0 bases, leaving 6 bases between them. The CDR3 loop spans 14 amino acids. Germline V lookup: CDR1 LNHDA, CDR2 SQIVND (reference sequence). Naive CD8 libraries were made from 20,000 to 1,000,000 sorted cells, and they used 10%, 30% or 50% RNA.

V gene TRBV19 combines with J gene TRBJ1-2; D gene ambiguous. The clonotype originates from a human donor in good health. Some libraries in this study had Jurkat cell RNA spiked in. Sequencing was done on a sample of naive CD8+ T cells from blood, with Jurkat cell RNA spiked in. Described subset: FACS-sorted CD8+CD4-CCR7+CD45RA+ naive T cells. CDR3 region: CASSIASANYGYTF. The CDR3 DNA reads TGTGCCAGTAGTATAGCGTCAGCTAACTATGGCTACACCTTC.